By frequency in the sample, the clone carrying this TCR beta chain is medium-sized. Its antigen is unidentified. Study-wide results and limits: Naive CD4+ cells shared around an eighth of tumor Treg sequences. Tumor memory CD4+ T cell TCR gene usage clustered with blood and lymph node memory CD4+ cells and lymph node naive CD4+ cells. Greatest tumor Treg TCR overlap was with tumor naive CD4+ cells.

Adaptor-ligated barcode primers were used to amplify TRBV12-4/TRBJ1-2 clonotypes. Via MiXCR, TCRdb re-called the multiplex PCR reads, giving one row per CDR3 protein. The sample lists roughly 980 distinct CDR3 sequences, approximately 5.3% seen once, with about 40% in the top ten. The CDR3 consists of 14 residues. Trimming removed 4 bases from V and 5 bases from J, with 14 bases in between. Input material: tumor-infiltrating naive CD4+ T cells sorted from the breast tumor. Subset indicated: naive CD4+ T cells, CD4+CD45RA+CD25-. The rearrangement uses TRBV12-3 or TRBV12-4 and TRBJ1-2, with a weak D call TRBD1 (5 bases). The sequence was collected from a female donor with breast cancer. The DNA of the CDR3 is TGTGCCAGCAGTTACGGGGCAGGCGTTTATGGCTACACCTTC. It translates to CASSYGAGVYGYTF.